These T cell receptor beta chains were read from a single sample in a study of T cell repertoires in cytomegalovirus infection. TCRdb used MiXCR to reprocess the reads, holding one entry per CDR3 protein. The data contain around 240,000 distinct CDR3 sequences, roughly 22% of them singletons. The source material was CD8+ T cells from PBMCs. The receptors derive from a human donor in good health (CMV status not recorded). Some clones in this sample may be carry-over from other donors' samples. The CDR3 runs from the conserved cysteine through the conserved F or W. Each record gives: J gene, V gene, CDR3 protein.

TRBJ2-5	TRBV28	CASSSRLTETQYF
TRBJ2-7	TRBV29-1	CSVDGGQGDFYEQYF
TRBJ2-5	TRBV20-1	CSAGLNHATEETQYF
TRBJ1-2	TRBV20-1	CSARDGRDYGYTF
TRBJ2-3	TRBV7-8	CASSSIVDTQYF
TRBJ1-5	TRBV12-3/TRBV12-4	CASSEGGLGQPQHF
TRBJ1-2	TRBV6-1	CASSHGQGDGYTF
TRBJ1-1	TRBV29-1	CSVEWRDTEAFF
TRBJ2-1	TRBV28	CATRTGGNEQFF
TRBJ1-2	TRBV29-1	CSVGGFYGYTF
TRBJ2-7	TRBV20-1	CSARTGGAEQYF
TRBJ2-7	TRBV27	CASSTRGQGTYEQYF
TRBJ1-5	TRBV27	CASSPRARGNQPQHF
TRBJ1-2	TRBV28	CASSLEPWSYGYNF
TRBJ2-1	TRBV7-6	CASSYLLTPGEQFF
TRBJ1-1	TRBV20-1	CSASGVSGTEAFF
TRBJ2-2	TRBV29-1	CSARGLPANTGELFF
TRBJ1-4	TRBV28	CASLLRGHEKLFF